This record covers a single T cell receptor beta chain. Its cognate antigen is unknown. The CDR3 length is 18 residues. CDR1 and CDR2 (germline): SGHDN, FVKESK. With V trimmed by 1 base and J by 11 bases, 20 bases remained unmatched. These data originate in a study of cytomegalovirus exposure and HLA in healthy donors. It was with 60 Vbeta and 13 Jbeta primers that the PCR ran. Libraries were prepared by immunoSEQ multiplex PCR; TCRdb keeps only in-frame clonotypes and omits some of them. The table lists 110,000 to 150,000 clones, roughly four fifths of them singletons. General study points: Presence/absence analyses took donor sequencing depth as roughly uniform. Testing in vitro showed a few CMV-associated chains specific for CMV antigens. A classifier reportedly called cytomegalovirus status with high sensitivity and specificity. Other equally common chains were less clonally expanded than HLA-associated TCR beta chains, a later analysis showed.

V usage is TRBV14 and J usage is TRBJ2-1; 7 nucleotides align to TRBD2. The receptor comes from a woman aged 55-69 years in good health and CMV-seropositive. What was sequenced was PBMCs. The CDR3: CASSQGDSYRTRMQKQFF. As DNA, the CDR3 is TGTGCCAGCAGCCAAGGAGATTCTTACAGGACTAGGATGCAAAAGCAGTTCTTC.